Below, 17 T cell receptor beta chains from the same sample are listed, as sequenced in a study of identical twins. TCRdb re-analysed the 5' RACE reads in MiXCR, keeping a single row per CDR3 protein. Among 520,000 or so distinct CDR3 sequences listed, about 20% were seen once. These data are also associated with another study on T cells expressing NK-cell markers.

Sequences were obtained from CD4+ T cells sorted from blood. Every receptor here comes from a woman in her late teens or twenties in good health.

V usage is TRBV6-2 or TRBV6-3 and J usage is TRBJ2-7; 9 bases are a match to TRBD2. Looked up from germline, CDR1 is MNHEY and CDR2 is SVGEGT. The junction had 9 bases not matched to a gene; V was cut back by 4 bases and J by 2 bases. CDR3 length equals 16 residues. The CDR3 reads CASSLPLAGVTYEQYF. The CDR3, as DNA: TGTGCCAGCAGTTTACCTTTAGCGGGAGTAACCTACGAGCAGTACTTC.

This clonotype was observed a handful of times. The CDR3 DNA reads TGTGCCAGCAGCTTAAACGACTTGGGGGAGCAGTACTTC. Translated, it gives CASSLNDLGEQYF. V and J are TRBV11-3 and TRBJ2-7, with D unresolved. Germline values: CDR1 SGHNT, CDR2 YENEEA. CDR3 size: 13 residues. V was clipped by 2 bases and J by 7 bases, with 12 bases between them. Full variable domain (rest looked up from reference TRBV11-3 and TRBJ2-7): EAGVVQSPRYKIIEKKQPVAFWCNPISGHNTLYWYLQNLGQGPELLIRYENEEAVDDSQLPKDRFSAERLKGVDSTLKIQPAELGDSAVYLCASSLNDLGEQYFGPGTRLTVT.

V gene TRBV29-1 combines with J gene TRBJ2-7; 7 bases line up with TRBD1. Germline V gene sequence: CDR1 SQVTM, CDR2 ANQGSEA. V lost 5 bases and J lost 5; bases outside the gene matches: 12. CDR3 length: 14 residues. The CDR3 here is CSVITRDRVNEQYF. In DNA, the CDR3 is TGCAGCGTTATAACTCGAGACAGGGTCAACGAGCAGTACTTC.

The V call is TRBV6-1, the J call TRBJ2-5, with 7 nucleotides matching TRBD2. The germline V gene has CDR1 MNHNS and CDR2 SASEGT. CDR3 length equals 14 residues. V shed 7 bases, J shed 4 bases, and the junction held 9 bases outside the gene matches. The CDR3 region is CASTEGVAGETQYF. CDR3 bases: TGTGCCAGCACCGAAGGGGTAGCGGGAGAGACCCAGTACTTC.

This clonotype has a count of ten or more. V gene TRBV20-1 combines with J gene TRBJ2-3; TRBD2 matches at 10 bases. J lost 4 bases, V lost 4 bases, and 5 bases had no gene match. Germline V CDR1 and CDR2: DFQATT, SNEGSKA (reference sequence). The CDR3 runs to 14 residues. The CDR3 sequence is CSANGLAGADTQYF. The CDR3 DNA follows: TGCAGTGCTAATGGCCTAGCGGGAGCAGATACGCAGTATTTT.

This clonotype was counted at least ten times. The genes are TRBV27 and TRBJ2-1; no definite D call. Deletions cut 3 bases from V and 7 bases from J, with 10 bases between. From germline, CDR1 is MNHEY and CDR2 SMNVEV (reference sequence). The CDR3 has 13 amino acids. The CDR3 coding sequence is TGTGCCAGCAGTTTTGGTCGGAAAAATGAGCAGTTCTTC. It encodes CASSFGRKNEQFF.

This rearrangement joins TRBV7-9 to TRBJ2-1; tentatively, D is TRBD2 (6 bases). CDR1 SEHNR and CDR2 FQNEAQ come from the germline V gene (reference sequence). The CDR3 loop spans 15 amino acids. The germline V and J ends were trimmed by 5 bases and 5 bases, with 16 bases remaining between them. The CDR3 reads CASSLGLDRNNEQFF. The CDR3 bases are TGTGCCAGCAGCCTGGGACTGGATCGTAACAATGAGCAGTTCTTC.

The CDR3 nucleotides are TGTGCCAGCAGCTTAGAATGGGACGGGGGAGCCTCCGAGCAGTACTTC. It encodes CASSLEWDGGASEQYF. The genes are TRBV11-3 and TRBJ2-7, with a possible D match to TRBD2 (6 bases). The V end lost 0 bases, the J end lost 6 bases, and 18 bases lay between the germline ends. CDR1 and CDR2 from the germline V gene are SGHNT and YENEEA. CDR3 size: 16 residues.

This clonotype has at least ten counts. The junction differs from germline at one of its ends, possibly a read error. This chain joins TRBV20-1 and TRBJ1-2; D not certain. The CDR3 is 11 amino acids. Germline loops: CDR1 DFQATT, CDR2 SNEGSKA (reference sequence). CDR3 DNA: TGCAGTGCAAGAGAGGAGGTCGGCTACACCTTC. Amino acids: CSAREEVGYTF.

The chain is built from TRBV12-5 and TRBJ2-5; D is unclear. V was shortened by 4 bases and J by 5 bases, with 8 bases between the two germline ends. CDR1 LGHNT and CDR2 FRNRAP come from the germline V gene. This CDR3 contains 12 residues. In nucleotides, the CDR3 is TGTGCTAGTGGTTCACTGGGGGAGACCCAGTACTTC. This encodes CASGSLGETQYF. The variable domain in full, with the rest retrieved from reference TRBV12-5 and TRBJ2-5, is DARVTQTPRHKVTEMGQEVTMRCQPILGHNTVFWYRQTMMQGLELLAYFRNRAPLDDSGMPKDRFSAEMPDATLATLKIQPSEPRDSAVYFCASGSLGETQYFGPGTRLLVL.

The CDR3 DNA sequence: TGCAGTGCCCAAGGGGTCGTGGGCCAAGAGACCCAGTACTTC. Protein sequence: CSAQGVVGQETQYF. The chain recombines TRBV20-1 with TRBJ2-5, with D possibly being TRBD1 (5 bases). Germline V lookup: CDR1 DFQATT, CDR2 SNEGSKA (reference sequence). There are 14 residues in the CDR3. Trimming cost V 6 bases and J 1 base, with 15 bases left between them.

The table lists this clonotype with a few counts. The chain recombines TRBV9 with TRBJ2-6; D is unresolved. Trimming left V 7 bases short and J 4 bases short, with 15 bases between. This CDR3 is 15 amino acids long. CDR1 is SGDLS, CDR2 YYNGEE, per germline. The CDR3 region has the DNA TGTGCCAGCGCTAAACTGGGGTCCGGGGCCAACGTCCTGACTTTC. Its protein is CASAKLGSGANVLTF. The entire variable domain, with the rest obtained from reference TRBV9 and TRBJ2-6, is as follows: DSGVTQTPKHLITATGQRVTLRCSPRSGDLSVYWYQQSLDQGLQFLIQYYNGEERAKGNILERFSAQQFPDLHSELNLSSLELGDSALYFCASAKLGSGANVLTFGAGSRLTVL.

The J gene is TRBJ2-5, the V gene TRBV20-1; D gene uncertain. Germline CDR1 and CDR2: DFQATT and SNEGSKA (reference sequence). V was clipped by 7 bases and J by 9 bases, with 24 bases between them. This CDR3 region has 14 residues. This CDR3 is CSVRRPFPDKPQYF. The CDR3 DNA reads TGCAGTGTCCGGAGACCGTTCCCTGATAAGCCCCAGTACTTC.

This rearrangement joins TRBV7-2 to TRBJ2-1; D is ambiguous. Germline V gene sequence: CDR1 SGHTA, CDR2 FQGNSA. V dropped 5 bases and J dropped 2 bases, with 7 bases sitting between them. This CDR3 is 13 amino acids long. This CDR3 is CASSNNPYNEQFF. The CDR3 coding sequence is TGTGCCAGCAGCAACAATCCCTACAATGAGCAGTTCTTC.

A few counts support this clonotype. The CDR3 nucleotides are TGTGCCAGCAGTTTTTCCCATAGCAATCAGCCCCAGCATTTT. This encodes CASSFSHSNQPQHF. The V call is TRBV27, the J call TRBJ1-5, with D uncertain. The CDR3 loop spans 14 amino acids. V lost 3 bases and J 0 bases, leaving 6 bases between the germline ends. The germline gives CDR1 MNHEY, CDR2 SMNVEV (reference sequence).

The chain links TRBV7-2 to TRBJ2-7, with D possibly being TRBD2 (5 bases). V was clipped by 3 bases and J by 8 bases, with 11 bases between them. There are 12 residues in the CDR3. Germline V gene sequence: CDR1 SGHTA, CDR2 FQGNSA. Here the CDR3 DNA reads TGTGCCAGCAGCTTTCCCGGGATGCAGCAGTACTTC. It specifies CASSFPGMQQYF.

The chain recombines TRBV19 with TRBJ2-1; D may correspond to TRBD1 or TRBD2 (6 bases each). CDR1 LNHDA and CDR2 SQIVND come from the germline V gene (reference sequence). Trimming took off 6 bases at V and 9 bases at J, with 15 bases between the two ends. This CDR3 has 13 amino acids. CDR3 sequence (DNA): TGTGCCAGTAGACCACTCGGGGGCCGTGAGCAGTTCTTC. This gives the protein CASRPLGGREQFF.